The sample holds one count of the clone carrying this T cell receptor beta chain. This sample is drawn from a study of T cell responses to AZD1222 COVID-19 vaccine. Here immunoSEQ multiplex PCR was the method, and the copy in TCRdb shows in-frame clones only, minus some. The table has over 95,000 clones, just over 90% seen once. Unmatched junction bases numbered 8, after V lost 4 bases and J lost 8 bases. This CDR3 region has 14 residues. Germline V gives CDR1 SGHRS, CDR2 YFSETQ. Here the sequenced sample was peripheral blood, taken 28 days after the second AZD1222 dose. V usage is TRBV5-1 and J usage is TRBJ2-2, with 7 bases matching TRBD2. The receptor was isolated from an adult who received the AZD1222 COVID-19 vaccine. CDR3 region: CASSPAGPGGELFF. CDR3 in DNA: TGCGCCAGCAGCCCAGCGGGGCCCGGGGGGGAGCTGTTTTTT.